This record covers a single TCR beta chain. Its specificity is not known. TCRbeta library preparation incorporated unique molecular identifiers. TCRdb called the PCR reads again in MiXCR, with one record for every CDR3 protein. Here the sample spans about 540,000 distinct CDR3 sequences, around 27% being singletons. These data originate in a study of T-cell reconstitution after alpha-beta-depleted transplantation in children. Findings and caveats of the study: Reportedly, alpha-beta T cells present about two months post-transplant originated from several hundred expanded clones of graft origin. Several patients had high TCRbeta diversity at day 60; it came from surviving recipient T cells and thymic progenitors. T-cell counts and diversity at one year following transplant were attributed mainly to newly produced T cells.

The CDR3 runs to 16 residues. In germline, CDR1 is SGHRS, CDR2 YFSETQ. V shed 1 base, J shed 7 bases, and the junction held 9 bases outside the gene matches. The sequence came from a boy less than two years old with Wiskott-Aldrich syndrome, due to receive a stem cell transplant. The source material was PBMCs, sampled before TCRalphabeta/CD19-depleted stem cell transplant. The V gene is TRBV5-1, the J gene TRBJ2-2; 8 bases are a match to TRBD2. Here the CDR3 reads CASSLNSGKFGGELFF. For the CDR3, the DNA is TGCGCCAGCAGCTTGAATAGCGGGAAATTTGGCGGGGAGCTGTTTTTT.